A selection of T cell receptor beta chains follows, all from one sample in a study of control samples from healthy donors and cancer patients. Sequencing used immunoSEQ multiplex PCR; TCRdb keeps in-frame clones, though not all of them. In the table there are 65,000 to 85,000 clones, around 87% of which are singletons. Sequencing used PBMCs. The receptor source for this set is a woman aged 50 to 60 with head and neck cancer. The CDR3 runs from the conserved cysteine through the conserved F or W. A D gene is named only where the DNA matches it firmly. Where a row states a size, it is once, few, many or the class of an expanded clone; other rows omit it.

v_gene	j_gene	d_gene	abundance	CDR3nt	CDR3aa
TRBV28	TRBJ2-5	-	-	TGTGCAACCGAGGGGTACAACGGGGAGACCCAGTACTTC	CATEGYNGETQYF
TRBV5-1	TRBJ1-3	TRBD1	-	TGCGCCAGCAGCTTGGCGACAGGGACTACTGGAAACACCATATATTTT	CASSLATGTTGNTIYF
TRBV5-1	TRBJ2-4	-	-	TGCGCCAGCAGCTTGGTTACGGACCTTCAGTACTTC	CASSLVTDLQYF
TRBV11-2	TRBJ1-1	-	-	TGTGCCAGCAGCCTCAAAAGGAACACTGAAGCTTTCTTT	CASSLKRNTEAFF
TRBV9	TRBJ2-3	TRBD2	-	TGTGCCAGCAGCCCCCCCGGGGGGGGAATCACAGATACGCAGTATTTT	CASSPPGGGITDTQYF
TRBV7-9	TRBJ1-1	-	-	TGTGCCAGCAGCTTCCCCCGGGGGGCTGGACTACCGAACACTGAAGCTTTCTTT	CASSFPRGAGLPNTEAFF
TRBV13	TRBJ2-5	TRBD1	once	TGTGCCAGCAGCTCCCGACAGGGTAATCAAGAGACCCAGTACTTC	CASSSRQGNQETQYF
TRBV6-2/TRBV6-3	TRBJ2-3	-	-	TGTGCCAGCAGCCTCTCTGAGGGGGTAGCAGATACGCAGTATTTT	CASSLSEGVADTQYF
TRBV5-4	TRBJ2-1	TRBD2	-	TGTGCCAGCGGGCTAGCGGGGGGGTACAATGAGCAGTTCTTC	CASGLAGGYNEQFF
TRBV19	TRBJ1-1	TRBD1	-	TGTGCCAGTAGTATGGGACAGGGGGAACCTATGAACACTGAAGCTTTCTTT	CASSMGQGEPMNTEAFF
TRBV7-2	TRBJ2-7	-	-	TGTGCCAGCAGCTTAGGCCGACGGTCCTACGAGCAGTACTTC	CASSLGRRSYEQYF
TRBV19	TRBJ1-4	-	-	TGTGCCACTACGGATACAGTTCGTCTAGGTGAAAAACTGTTTTTT	CATTDTVRLGEKLFF
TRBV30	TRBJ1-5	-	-	TGTGCCTGGGGGACCGCTTCGGATCAGCCCCAGCATTTT	CAWGTASDQPQHF
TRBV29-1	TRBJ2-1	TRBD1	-	TGCAGCGGAACCCACCCCAGACAGGGATCCTACAATGAGCAGTTCTTC	CSGTHPRQGSYNEQFF
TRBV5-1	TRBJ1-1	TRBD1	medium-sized	TGCGCCAGCAGCTCCGGGACAGGGGCCAACACTGAAGCTTTCTTT	CASSSGTGANTEAFF
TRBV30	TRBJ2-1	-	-	TGTGCCTGGAGTGTTAGTATCGGCGGCAACAATGAGCAGTTCTTC	CAWSVSIGGNNEQFF
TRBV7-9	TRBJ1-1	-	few	TGTGCCGGGAGGGGAGGGGGCACTGAAGCTTTCTTT	CAGRGGGTEAFF
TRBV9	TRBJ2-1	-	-	TGTGCCAGCAGCTTGGCCTCAAGTGGCTCCTACAATGAGCAGTTCTTC	CASSLASSGSYNEQFF
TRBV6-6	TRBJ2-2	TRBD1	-	TGTGCCAGCAGTAGCGGGACAGGGGGGGTCGGGGAGCTGTTTTTT	CASSSGTGGVGELFF
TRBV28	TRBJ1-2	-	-	TGTGCCAGCAGTTTAGAGCTCATTGCCAGAACTAACTATGGCTACACCTTC	CASSLELIARTNYGYTF
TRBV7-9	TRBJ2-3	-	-	TGTGCCAGCAGCTTAGGAGGGGACCGCACAGATACGCAGTATTTT	CASSLGGDRTDTQYF
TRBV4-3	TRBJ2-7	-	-	TGCGCCAGCAGCCAAGATACCAGGGATGCCCCCTACGAGCAGTACTTC	CASSQDTRDAPYEQYF
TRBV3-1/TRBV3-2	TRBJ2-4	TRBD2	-	TGTGCCAGCAGCCCTCGAAGTAGCGGGGGGGCCCAAAACATTCAGTACTTC	CASSPRSSGGAQNIQYF
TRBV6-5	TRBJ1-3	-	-	TGTGCCAGCAGGCAAGAGTTCGGCCTTGGAAACACCATATATTTT	CASRQEFGLGNTIYF
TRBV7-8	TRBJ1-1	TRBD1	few	TGTGCCAGCAGCTTAGCGGGACAGGGGGCTGAAGCTTTCTTT	CASSLAGQGAEAFF
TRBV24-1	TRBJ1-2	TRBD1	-	TGTGCCACCAGTGAATTCGGACAGGGGGGTGGCTACACCTTC	CATSEFGQGGGYTF
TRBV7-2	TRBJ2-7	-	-	TGTGCCAGCAGCGCCAGGGCCGGGTACGAGCAGTACTTC	CASSARAGYEQYF
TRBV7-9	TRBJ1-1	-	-	TGTGCCAGCAGCTTAGGACAGAACACTGAAGCTTTCTTT	CASSLGQNTEAFF
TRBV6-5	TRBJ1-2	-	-	TGTGCCAGCAGACAAGGGGGACCGACCGGCTACACCTTC	CASRQGGPTGYTF
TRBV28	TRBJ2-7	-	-	TGTGCCAGCAGACTCGGGACAATCTACGAGCAGTACTTC	CASRLGTIYEQYF
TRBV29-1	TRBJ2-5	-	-	TGCAGCGTAGGACGGCGCCAAGAGACCCAGTACTTC	CSVGRRQETQYF
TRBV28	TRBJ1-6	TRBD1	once	TGTGCCAGCAGTTTATTTGGGACAGTTAATTCACCCCTCCACTTT	CASSLFGTVNSPLHF
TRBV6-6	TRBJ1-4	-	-	TGTGCCAGCAGCCAGGGGAGGTTAAATGAAAAACTGTTTTTT	CASSQGRLNEKLFF
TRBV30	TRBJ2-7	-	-	TGTGCCTGGAGTAATAGTGGGGACGGGCACTACGAGCAGTACTTC	CAWSNSGDGHYEQYF
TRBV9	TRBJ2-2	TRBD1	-	TGTGCCAGCAGCGTAGCAGGGACAGGGGGCTACCGAACGAACACCGGGGAGCTGTTTTTT	CASSVAGTGGYRTNTGELFF
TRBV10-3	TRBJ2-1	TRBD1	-	TGTGCCATCAGGGCGACAGGGGGTGGGCATGAGCAGTTCTTC	CAIRATGGGHEQFF
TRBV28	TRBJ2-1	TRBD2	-	TGTGCCAGCAGTTTGGAGACTAGCGGGGCGGAGGGGCAGTTCTTC	CASSLETSGAEGQFF
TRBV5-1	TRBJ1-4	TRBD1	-	TGCGCCAGCAGCCCAACACCTCAATCGGGACAGCTTGCAACTAATGAAAAACTGTTTTTT	CASSPTPQSGQLATNEKLFF
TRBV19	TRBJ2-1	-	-	TGTGCCAGTACCCGCCGCGACAGCCTGGGCAATGAGCAGTTCTTC	CASTRRDSLGNEQFF
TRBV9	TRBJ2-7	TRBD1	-	TGTGCCAGCAGTCCCGGGGACAGGGGCACCTACGAGCAGTACTTC	CASSPGDRGTYEQYF
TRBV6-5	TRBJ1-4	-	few	TGTGCCAGCACCACTACAGGCCCTAATGAAAAACTGTTTTTT	CASTTTGPNEKLFF
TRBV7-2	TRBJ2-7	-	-	TGTGCCAGCAGCTTAGGAGCGGTTCCCGAGCAGTACTTC	CASSLGAVPEQYF
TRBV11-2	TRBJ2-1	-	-	TGTGCCAGCAGCCCGGGCATTACCCCCTACAATGAGCAGTTCTTC	CASSPGITPYNEQFF
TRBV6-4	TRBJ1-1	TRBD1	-	TGTGCCAGCAGGCGGACAGGGGAGACTGAAGCTTTCTTT	CASRRTGETEAFF
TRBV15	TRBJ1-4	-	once	TGTGCCACCAGGGAGCCTCTTAATGAAAAACTGTTTTTT	CATREPLNEKLFF
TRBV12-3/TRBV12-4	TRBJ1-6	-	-	TGTGCCAGCAGTTTCCCTAATTCACCCCTCCACTTT	CASSFPNSPLHF
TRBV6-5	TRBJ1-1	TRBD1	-	TGTGCCAGCAGTTACTCGGGACAGGGGGCTAACACTGAAGCTTTCTTT	CASSYSGQGANTEAFF
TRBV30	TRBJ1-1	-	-	TGTGCCTGGAGTCGGGTCTTAGACACTGAAGCTTTCTTT	CAWSRVLDTEAFF
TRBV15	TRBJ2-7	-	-	TGTGCCACCAGCAGAGGGTACGAGCAGTACTTC	CATSRGYEQYF
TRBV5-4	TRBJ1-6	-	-	TGTGCCAGCATGGCCGGGACTCCGAATTCACCCCTCCACTTT	CASMAGTPNSPLHF
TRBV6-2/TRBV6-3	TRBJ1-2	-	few	TGTGCCAGCAGCCGAAATTTATGGGGGGCGATCTCCTTC	CASSRNLWGAISF
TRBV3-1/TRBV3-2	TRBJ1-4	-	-	TGTGCCAGCAGCCAAGTACCAGGGACGGGTGAAAAACTGTTTTTT	CASSQVPGTGEKLFF
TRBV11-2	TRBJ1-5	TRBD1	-	TGTGCCAGCAGCCTGGGACAGGGCTCTATCAATCAGCCCCAGCATTTT	CASSLGQGSINQPQHF